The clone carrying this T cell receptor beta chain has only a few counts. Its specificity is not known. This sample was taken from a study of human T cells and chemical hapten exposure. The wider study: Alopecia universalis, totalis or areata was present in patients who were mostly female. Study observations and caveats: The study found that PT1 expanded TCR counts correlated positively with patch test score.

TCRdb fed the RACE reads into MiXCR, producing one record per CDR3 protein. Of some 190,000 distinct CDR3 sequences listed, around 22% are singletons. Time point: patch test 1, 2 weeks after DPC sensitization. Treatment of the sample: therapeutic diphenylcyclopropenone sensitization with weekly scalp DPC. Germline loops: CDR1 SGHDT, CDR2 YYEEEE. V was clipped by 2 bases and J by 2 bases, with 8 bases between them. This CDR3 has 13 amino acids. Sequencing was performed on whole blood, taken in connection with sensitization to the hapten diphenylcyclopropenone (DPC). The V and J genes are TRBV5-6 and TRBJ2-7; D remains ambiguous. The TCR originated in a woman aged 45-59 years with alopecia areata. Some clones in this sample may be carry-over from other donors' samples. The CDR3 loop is CASSFGVPYEQYF. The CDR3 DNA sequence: TGTGCCAGCAGCTTTGGCGTTCCCTACGAGCAGTACTTC.